Presented here are 23 T cell receptor beta chains from one specimen sequenced in a study of blood T cell repertoires in COVID-19. TCRdb's table, derived via immunoSEQ multiplex PCR, lists solely in-frame clones and lacks some. The sample has around 35,000 clones; approximately 84% are singletons. The specimen was peripheral blood. The origin of the receptors is a man aged 70-80 years with COVID-19, enrolled during active disease.

The chain joins TRBV28 to TRBJ2-3; D gene ambiguous. Trimming cost V 2 bases and J 0 bases, with 3 bases left between them. Germline values: CDR1 MDHEN, CDR2 SYDVKM. The CDR3 is 13 residues long. CDR3 nucleotide sequence: TGTGCCAGCAGTTTACAGAGCACAGATACGCAGTATTTT. Its protein is CASSLQSTDTQYF.

This chain uses TRBV28 with TRBJ1-6; TRBD1 aligns across 10 bases. Germline CDR1 and CDR2: MDHEN and SYDVKM. The trim removed 5 bases at V and 1 base at J, leaving 5 bases unmatched. The CDR3 contains 17 residues. The CDR3 loop is CASSLPGQGSYNSPLHF. Written as DNA, the CDR3 is TGTGCCAGCAGTCTCCCGGGACAGGGGTCCTATAATTCACCCCTCCACTTT.

The chain carries TRBV3-1 (or the pseudogene TRBV3-2) and TRBJ2-1; TRBD2 aligns across 7 bases. The CDR3 is 16 amino acids. Germline V gene lookup returns CDR1 LGHDT and CDR2 YNNKEL (reference sequence). The V segment lost 2 bases and the J segment 7 bases; nucleotides outside the gene matches: 11. The CDR3 DNA reads as TGTGCCAGCAGCCAAATTGGGTCTAGCGGAAGGAATGAGCAGTTCTTC. It yields the protein CASSQIGSSGRNEQFF.

The chain couples TRBV30 to TRBJ1-6, with D possibly TRBD1 on 6 matching bases. The length of the CDR3 is 14 residues. Trimming shortened V by 3 bases and J by 3 bases, and 9 bases separated the two germline ends. Germline CDR1 reads GTSNPN; CDR2 reads SVGIG (reference sequence). Here the CDR3 DNA reads TGTGCCTGGAGCCTAGGGGGCTATAATTCACCCCTCCACTTT. This encodes CAWSLGGYNSPLHF.

DNA of the CDR3: TGTGCCAGCAGCCCCGAATCACATTTCATCTCTGGAAACACCATATATTTT. Translated: CASSPESHFISGNTIYF. The chain links TRBV3-1 (or the pseudogene TRBV3-2) to TRBJ1-3; no clear D gene. Germline V CDR1 and CDR2: LGHDT, YNNKEL (reference sequence). The CDR3 is 17 residues long. With 4 bases removed from V and 0 bases from J, the gap between germline ends came to 16 bases.

The chain couples TRBV30 to TRBJ1-2, with D unclear. The V gene's germline CDR1 is GTSNPN and CDR2 SVGIG (reference sequence). The V end lost 4 bases, the J end lost 6 bases, and 15 bases lay between the germline ends. This CDR3 spans 13 amino acids. The CDR3 coding sequence is TGTGCCTGGAAGTGGAGGACCTACGATGGCTACACCTTC. Protein: CAWKWRTYDGYTF. Full variable domain (rest looked up from reference TRBV30 and TRBJ1-2): SQTIHQWPATLVQPVGSPLSLECTVEGTSNPNLYWYRQAAGRGLQLLFYSVGIGQISSEVPQNLSASRPQDRQFILSSKKLLLSDSGFYLCAWKWRTYDGYTFGSGTRLTVV.

The genes are TRBV4-2 and TRBJ1-1; TRBD1 is a possible D gene (5 bases). Per the germline V gene, CDR1 is LGHNA and CDR2 is YNFKEQ. The CDR3 contains 14 residues. V lost 2 bases, J lost 8 bases, and 15 bases lay in between. The CDR3 is CASSQYQGLEEAFF. The CDR3 DNA reads TGTGCCAGCAGCCAATACCAGGGATTGGAAGAAGCTTTCTTT.

In its sample, this clone was seen a few times. This sequence joins TRBV11-2 and TRBJ2-3; 12 bases match TRBD2. This CDR3 has 16 amino acids. Trimming took 1 base from V and 7 from J; bases not matched to a gene: 6. Germline lookup yields CDR1 SGHAT and CDR2 FQNNGV. The CDR3 DNA sequence: TGTGCCAGCAGCTTAGGACGACTAGCGGGAGTGTATACGCAGTATTTT. Translated, it gives CASSLGRLAGVYTQYF.

The chain employs TRBV27 and TRBJ2-4, with 12 positions matching TRBD2. The V segment lost 5 bases and the J segment 0 bases; nucleotides outside the gene matches: 8. The length of the CDR3 is 18 residues. Germline V gene lookup returns CDR1 MNHEY and CDR2 SMNVEV (reference sequence). The CDR3 region has the DNA TGTGCCAGCAGTCCGGGACTAGCGGGCCATCTAGCCAAAAACATTCAGTACTTC. It encodes CASSPGLAGHLAKNIQYF.

V usage is TRBV6-5 and J usage is TRBJ2-7; a weak D match, TRBD2 (6 bases). Germline assignment: CDR1 MNHEY and CDR2 SVGAGI. This CDR3 region has 13 residues. The V end lost 8 bases, the J end lost 2 bases, and 13 bases lay between the germline ends. The CDR3 spells CASRGGGAYEQYF. CDR3 sequence (DNA): TGTGCCAGCCGGGGTGGAGGGGCCTACGAGCAGTACTTC.

This chain links TRBV5-8 with TRBJ2-1; the D gene is possibly TRBD2 (6 bases). The CDR3 totals 15 residues. The germline gives CDR1 SGHTS, CDR2 YDEGEE. V was trimmed by 0 bases and J by 3 bases, leaving 10 bases between them. As DNA, the CDR3 is TGTGCCAGCAGCTTGGGGGAGGTAAGCTACAATGAGCAGTTCTTC. As protein: CASSLGEVSYNEQFF.

This clone was seen a handful of times. This sequence joins TRBV28 and TRBJ2-3, with D perhaps TRBD2 (6 bases). Germline assignment: CDR1 MDHEN and CDR2 SYDVKM. The V and J ends lost 3 bases and 2 bases respectively, with 21 bases between them. The CDR3 is 18 residues long. This CDR3 reads CASSFRGRRGQITDTQYF. The CDR3 DNA is TGTGCCAGCAGTTTTAGGGGTAGGAGGGGTCAAATCACAGATACGCAGTATTTT. Full variable domain (outside the CDR3, taken from reference TRBV28 and TRBJ2-3): DVKVTQSSRYLVKRTGEKVFLECVQDMDHENMFWYRQDPGLGLRLIYFSYDVKMKEKGDIPEGYSVSREKKERFSLILESASTNQTSMYLCASSFRGRRGQITDTQYFGPGTRLTVL.

The gene calls are TRBV5-1 and TRBJ2-5; 9 bases match TRBD2. This CDR3 is 15 amino acids long. The V gene end was trimmed by 2 bases and the J gene end by 5 bases; junction bases not matched to a gene: 7. Germline V gene sequence: CDR1 SGHRS, CDR2 YFSETQ. The CDR3 is CASSLLAGGGETQYF. The CDR3 nucleotides read TGCGCCAGCAGCTTACTAGCGGGCGGGGGCGAGACCCAGTACTTC.

The rearrangement links TRBV19 to TRBJ2-7; tentatively, D is TRBD1 (6 bases). CDR3 length: 14 amino acids. The ends were cut back, 7 bases at V and 2 bases at J, with 15 bases in the middle. The V gene's germline CDR1 is LNHDA and CDR2 SQIVND (reference sequence). The CDR3 reads CASTGRQAPYEQYF. The CDR3, as DNA: TGTGCCAGTACTGGCAGACAGGCGCCCTACGAGCAGTACTTC.

This clone appeared once. The J gene is TRBJ2-7, the V gene TRBV6-6; TRBD1 matches 10 bases. Germline trimming cut 6 bases from V and 4 bases from J; bases unmatched to any gene: 9. Germline lookup yields CDR1 MNHNY and CDR2 SVGAGI (reference sequence). This CDR3 spans 15 amino acids. The CDR3 nucleotides are TGTGCCAGCAGCAATCCGGGACAGGGGTTTTACGAGCAGTACTTC. Its translation is CASSNPGQGFYEQYF.

This chain connects TRBV5-1 to TRBJ2-5, with D maybe TRBD2 (6 bases). Germline values: CDR1 SGHRS, CDR2 YFSETQ. The CDR3 sequence is 15 residues long. Trimming cost V 5 bases and J 5 bases, with 19 bases left between them. The DNA for the CDR3 is TGCGCCAGCAGTACGGGGGAAGGGCCCCGGGAGACCCAGTACTTC. Encoded protein: CASSTGEGPRETQYF.

The chain links TRBV6-5 to TRBJ1-2; 8 bases are shared with TRBD1. Germline loops: CDR1 MNHEY, CDR2 SVGAGI. Trimming removed 6 bases from V and 6 bases from J; junction bases left unmatched: 9. CDR3 length: 14 residues. CDR3 sequence: CASRAGQGSNGYTF. The CDR3, as DNA: TGTGCCAGCAGAGCAGGACAGGGATCTAATGGCTACACCTTC.

J is TRBJ2-3 and V is TRBV29-1; TRBD1 aligns across 8 bases. V was pared by 6 bases and J by 0 bases, with 5 bases of the junction left unmatched. CDR1 is SQVTM and CDR2 is ANQGSEA in the germline V gene. The CDR3 runs to 14 residues. The DNA for the CDR3 is TGCAGCGTAGGGACAGGTATCAGCACAGATACGCAGTATTTT. It codes for CSVGTGISTDTQYF.

The sample holds one count of this clone. The CDR3 coding sequence is TGTGCCAGTAGTATCGTGGGAGGCCCGGGCTACACCTTC. It encodes CASSIVGGPGYTF. This rearrangement joins TRBV19 to TRBJ1-2; no clear D. Trimming took 3 bases from V and 8 from J, leaving 13 bases between them. Germline lookup yields CDR1 LNHDA and CDR2 SQIVND (reference sequence). The CDR3 spans 13 residues.

The chain links TRBV14 to TRBJ1-2; D uncertain. The CDR3 sequence is 12 residues long. With 4 bases removed from V and 3 bases from J, the gap between germline ends came to 6 bases. Germline CDR1 is SGHDN and CDR2 is FVKESK. CDR3 coding DNA: TGTGCCAGCAGCCGTCAGGACTATGGCTACACCTTC. This gives the protein CASSRQDYGYTF.

The chain combines TRBV6-1 with TRBJ2-3; a possible D gene is TRBD2 (6 bases). The ends were cut back, 4 bases at V and 1 base at J, with 15 bases in the middle. CDR1 is MNHNS, CDR2 SASEGT, per germline. CDR3 length equals 16 residues. The CDR3 DNA reads TGTGCCAGCAGTGCCGACGCGTGGGGGGGCACAGATACGCAGTATTTT. This translates into CASSADAWGGTDTQYF.

This rearrangement joins TRBV7-2 to TRBJ2-7; a possible D gene is TRBD2 (6 bases). The ends were cut back, 3 bases at V and 7 bases at J, with 19 bases in the middle. The germline CDR1 and CDR2 sequences are SGHTA and FQGNSA. CDR3 size: 15 residues. The CDR3 nucleotides read TGTGCCAGCAGCTTCGACGAACCGGGACTCATTGAGCAGTACTTC. Its translation is CASSFDEPGLIEQYF.

This clone was seen just once. The rearrangement links TRBV28 to TRBJ1-2; no definite D call. V was clipped by 6 bases and J by 5 bases, with 10 bases between them. Germline V gene data show CDR1 as MDHEN and CDR2 as SYDVKM. The CDR3 contains 12 residues. CDR3 sequence: CASSRSGYGYTF. The CDR3 DNA reads as TGTGCCAGCAGCCGGTCGGGGTATGGCTACACCTTC.